The source of this T cell receptor beta chain is a study of shared clonotypes between healthy human individuals. This CDR3 contains 15 residues. V was trimmed by 4 bases and J by 6 bases, leaving 14 bases between them. Germline V gene sequence: CDR1 SGHDT, CDR2 YYEEEE. The method was immunoSEQ multiplex PCR; TCRdb's version includes in-frame clones alone and lacks a portion of them. The table includes some 2,400,000 clones, approximately 95% detected once. The chain carries TRBV5-6 and TRBJ1-6; D is perhaps TRBD1 (5 bases). The sequenced sample was naive CD4+ T cells sorted from blood. Subset specified: CD45RA+ positively selected. The TCR was taken from a man aged 18 to 30 in good health. CDR3: CASSAYRQSNSPLHF. The CDR3 region has the DNA TGTGCCAGCAGCGCATATAGACAGTCTAATTCACCCCTCCACTTT.